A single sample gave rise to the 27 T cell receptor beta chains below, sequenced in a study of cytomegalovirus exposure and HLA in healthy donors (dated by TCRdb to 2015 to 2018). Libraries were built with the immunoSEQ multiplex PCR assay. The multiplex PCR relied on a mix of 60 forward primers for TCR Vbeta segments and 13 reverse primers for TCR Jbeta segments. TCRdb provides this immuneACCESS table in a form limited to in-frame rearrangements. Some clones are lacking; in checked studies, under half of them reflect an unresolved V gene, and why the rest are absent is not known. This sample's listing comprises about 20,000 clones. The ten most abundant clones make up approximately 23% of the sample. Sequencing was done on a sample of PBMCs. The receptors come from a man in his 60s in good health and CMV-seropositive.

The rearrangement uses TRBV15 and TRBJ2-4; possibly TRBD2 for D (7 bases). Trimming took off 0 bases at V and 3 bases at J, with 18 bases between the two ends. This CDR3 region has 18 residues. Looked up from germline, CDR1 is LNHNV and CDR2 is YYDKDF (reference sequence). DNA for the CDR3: TGTGCCACCAGCAGAGAAGGGGGAGCGGGAACGGTCAAAAACATTCAGTACTTC. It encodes CATSREGGAGTVKNIQYF.

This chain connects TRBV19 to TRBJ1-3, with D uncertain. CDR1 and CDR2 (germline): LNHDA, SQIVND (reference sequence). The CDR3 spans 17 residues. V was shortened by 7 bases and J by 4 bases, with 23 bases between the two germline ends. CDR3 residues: CASTRGSFRGSGNTIYF. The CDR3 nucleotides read TGTGCCAGTACCCGAGGCTCTTTTAGAGGCTCGGGAAACACCATATATTTT.

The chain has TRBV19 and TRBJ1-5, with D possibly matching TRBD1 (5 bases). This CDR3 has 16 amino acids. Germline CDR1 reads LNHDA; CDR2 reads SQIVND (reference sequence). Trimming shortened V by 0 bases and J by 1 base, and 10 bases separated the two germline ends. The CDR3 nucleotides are TGTGCCAGTAGTATAGATATCTGGACAAGCAATCAGCCCCAGCATTTT. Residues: CASSIDIWTSNQPQHF.

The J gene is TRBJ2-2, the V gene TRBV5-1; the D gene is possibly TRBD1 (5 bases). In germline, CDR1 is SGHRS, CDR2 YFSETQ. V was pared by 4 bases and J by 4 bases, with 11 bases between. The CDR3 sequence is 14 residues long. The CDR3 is CASSPPQGTGELFF. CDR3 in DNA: TGCGCCAGCAGCCCACCCCAGGGCACCGGGGAGCTGTTTTTT.

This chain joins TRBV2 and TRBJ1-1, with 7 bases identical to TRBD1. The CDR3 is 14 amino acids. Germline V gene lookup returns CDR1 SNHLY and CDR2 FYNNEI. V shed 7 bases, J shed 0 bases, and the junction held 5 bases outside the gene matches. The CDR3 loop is CASTQQGMNTEAFF. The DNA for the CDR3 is TGTGCCAGCACTCAACAGGGGATGAACACTGAAGCTTTCTTT.

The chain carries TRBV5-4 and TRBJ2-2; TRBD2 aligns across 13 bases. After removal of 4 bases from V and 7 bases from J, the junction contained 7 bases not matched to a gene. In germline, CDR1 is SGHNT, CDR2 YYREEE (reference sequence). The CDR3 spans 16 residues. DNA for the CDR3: TGTGCCAGCAGCCCCGGACTAGCGGGAGAAAGCGGGGAGCTGTTTTTT. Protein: CASSPGLAGESGELFF.

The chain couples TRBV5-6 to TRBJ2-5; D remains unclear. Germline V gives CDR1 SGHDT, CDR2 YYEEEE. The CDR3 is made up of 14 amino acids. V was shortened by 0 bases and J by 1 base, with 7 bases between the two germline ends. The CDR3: CASSLERFQETQYF. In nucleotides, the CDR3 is TGTGCCAGCAGCTTGGAGAGGTTCCAAGAGACCCAGTACTTC.

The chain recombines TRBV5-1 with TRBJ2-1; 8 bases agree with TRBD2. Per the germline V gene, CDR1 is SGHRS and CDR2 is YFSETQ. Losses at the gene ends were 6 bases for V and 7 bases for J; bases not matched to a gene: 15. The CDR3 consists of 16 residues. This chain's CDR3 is CASTNLRTSIGNEQFF. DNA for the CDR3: TGCGCCAGCACCAACTTAAGGACTAGCATTGGGAATGAGCAGTTCTTC.

DNA for the CDR3: TGTGCCAGCAGCGTAGAAAGAGGGTCCAGGGAGCAGTTCTTC. Protein sequence: CASSVERGSREQFF. The chain uses TRBV9 and TRBJ2-1; possibly TRBD2 for D (5 bases). This CDR3 contains 14 residues. The germline V gene has CDR1 SGDLS and CDR2 YYNGEE. V was clipped by 0 bases and J by 10 bases, with 14 bases between them. Based on the CDR3 plus reference TRBV9 and TRBJ2-1, the full variable domain is DSGVTQTPKHLITATGQRVTLRCSPRSGDLSVYWYQQSLDQGLQFLIQYYNGEERAKGNILERFSAQQFPDLHSELNLSSLELGDSALYFCASSVERGSREQFFGPGTRLTVL.

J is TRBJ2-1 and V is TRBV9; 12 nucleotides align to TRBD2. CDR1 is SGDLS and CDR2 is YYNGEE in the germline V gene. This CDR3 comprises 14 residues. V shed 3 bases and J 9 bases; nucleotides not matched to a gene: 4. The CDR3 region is CASSGTTSGSEQFF. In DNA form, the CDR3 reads TGTGCCAGCAGCGGGACGACTAGCGGGAGTGAGCAGTTCTTC. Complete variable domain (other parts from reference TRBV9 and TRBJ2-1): DSGVTQTPKHLITATGQRVTLRCSPRSGDLSVYWYQQSLDQGLQFLIQYYNGEERAKGNILERFSAQQFPDLHSELNLSSLELGDSALYFCASSGTTSGSEQFFGPGTRLTVL.

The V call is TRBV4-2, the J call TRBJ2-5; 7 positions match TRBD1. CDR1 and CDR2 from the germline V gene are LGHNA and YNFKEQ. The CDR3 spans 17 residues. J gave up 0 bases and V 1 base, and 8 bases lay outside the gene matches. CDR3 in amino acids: CASSQASGTVYQETQYF. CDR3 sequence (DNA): TGTGCCAGCAGCCAAGCTTCCGGGACAGTGTACCAAGAGACCCAGTACTTC.

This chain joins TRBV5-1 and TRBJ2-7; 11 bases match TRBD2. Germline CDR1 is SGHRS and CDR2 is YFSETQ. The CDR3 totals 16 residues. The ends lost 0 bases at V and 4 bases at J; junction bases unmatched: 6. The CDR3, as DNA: TGCGCCAGCAGCTTGGAGTCTAGCGGGGGGCGGTACGAGCAGTACTTC. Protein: CASSLESSGGRYEQYF.

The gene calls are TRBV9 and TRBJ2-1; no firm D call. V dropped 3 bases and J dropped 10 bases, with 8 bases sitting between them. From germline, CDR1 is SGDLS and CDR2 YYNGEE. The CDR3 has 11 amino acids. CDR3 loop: CASSAKFEQFF. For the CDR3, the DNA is TGTGCCAGCAGCGCTAAGTTCGAGCAGTTCTTC.

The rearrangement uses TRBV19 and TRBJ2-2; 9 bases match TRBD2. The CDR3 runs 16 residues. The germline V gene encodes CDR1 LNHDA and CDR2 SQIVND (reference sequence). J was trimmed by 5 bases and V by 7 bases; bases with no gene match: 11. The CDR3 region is CASKDRGRAETGELFF. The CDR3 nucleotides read TGTGCCAGTAAAGATCGCGGGAGGGCGGAAACCGGGGAGCTGTTTTTT.

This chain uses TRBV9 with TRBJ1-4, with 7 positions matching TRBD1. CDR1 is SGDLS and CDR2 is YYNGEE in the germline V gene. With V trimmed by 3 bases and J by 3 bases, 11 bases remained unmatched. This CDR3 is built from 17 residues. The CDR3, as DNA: TGTGCCAGCAGCGCCCAGACAGGGAATAATGCTAATGAAAAACTGTTTTTT. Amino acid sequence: CASSAQTGNNANEKLFF.

CDR3: CASLDAKGGSYEQYF. The CDR3, as DNA: TGTGCCAGCCTAGATGCGAAAGGGGGCTCCTACGAGCAGTACTTC. The V and J genes are TRBV28 and TRBJ2-7; perhaps TRBD1 as D (6 bases). V lost 8 bases to trimming and J lost 0 bases, with 17 bases between them. The germline CDR1 and CDR2 sequences are MDHEN and SYDVKM. The CDR3 consists of 15 residues.

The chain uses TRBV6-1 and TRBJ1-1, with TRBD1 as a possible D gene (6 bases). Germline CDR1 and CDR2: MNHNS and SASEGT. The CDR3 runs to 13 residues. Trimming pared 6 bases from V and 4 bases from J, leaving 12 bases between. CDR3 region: CASRADRSTEAFF. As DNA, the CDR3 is TGTGCCAGCAGAGCCGACAGGAGCACTGAAGCTTTCTTT.

CDR3 residues: CASSPRGGSEKLFF. In nucleotides, the CDR3 is TGTGCCAGCAGCCCTCGGGGGGGTAGTGAAAAACTGTTTTTT. The V gene is TRBV9, the J gene TRBJ1-4; D is perhaps TRBD1 (5 bases). Germline V gene lookup returns CDR1 SGDLS and CDR2 YYNGEE. V was cut by 4 bases and J by 7 bases, with 14 bases left in between. CDR3 size: 14 residues.

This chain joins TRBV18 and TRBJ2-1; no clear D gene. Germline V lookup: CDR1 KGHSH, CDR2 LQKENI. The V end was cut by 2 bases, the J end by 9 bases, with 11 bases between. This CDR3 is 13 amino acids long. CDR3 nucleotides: TGTGCCAGCTCACCAGATCAGGAAGTTGAGCAGTTCTTC. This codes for CASSPDQEVEQFF.

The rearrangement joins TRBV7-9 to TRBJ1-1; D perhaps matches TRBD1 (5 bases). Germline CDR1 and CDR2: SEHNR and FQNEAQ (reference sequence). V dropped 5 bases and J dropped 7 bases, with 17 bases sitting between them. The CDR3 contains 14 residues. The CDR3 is CASSRGGETSEAFF. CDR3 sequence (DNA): TGTGCCAGCAGCCGAGGAGGGGAAACTAGTGAAGCTTTCTTT. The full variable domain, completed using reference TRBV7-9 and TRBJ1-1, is DTGVSQNPRHKITKRGQNVTFRCDPISEHNRLYWYRQTLGQGPEFLTYFQNEAQLEKSRLLSDRFSAERPKGSFSTLEIQRTEQGDSAMYLCASSRGGETSEAFFGQGTRLTVV.

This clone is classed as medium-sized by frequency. This chain's CDR3 is CASTHRGRDYGYTF. CDR3 nucleotide sequence: TGTGCCAGTACTCACAGGGGGCGAGACTATGGCTACACCTTC. The J gene is TRBJ1-2, the V gene TRBV19; 9 bases fit TRBD1. In germline, CDR1 is LNHDA, CDR2 SQIVND (reference sequence). Trimming removed 7 bases from V and 3 bases from J; junction bases left unmatched: 6. CDR3 size: 14 residues. Full variable domain (outside the CDR3, taken from reference TRBV19 and TRBJ1-2): DGGITQSPKYLFRKEGQNVTLSCEQNLNHDAMYWYRQDPGQGLRLIYYSQIVNDFQKGDIAEGYSVSREKKESFPLTVTSAQKNPTAFYLCASTHRGRDYGYTFGSGTRLTVV.

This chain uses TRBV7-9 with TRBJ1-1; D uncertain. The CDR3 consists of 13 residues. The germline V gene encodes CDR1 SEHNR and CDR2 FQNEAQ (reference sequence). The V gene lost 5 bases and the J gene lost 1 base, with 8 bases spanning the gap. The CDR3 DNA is TGTGCCAGCAGCCCCGTTCCGAACACTGAAGCTTTCTTT. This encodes CASSPVPNTEAFF.

Written as DNA, the CDR3 is TGTGCCAGCAGTGTAACTAGCGGGGGAGACGTCGGGACCCAGTACTTC. It translates to CASSVTSGGDVGTQYF. This rearrangement joins TRBV27 to TRBJ2-5, with 11 positions matching TRBD2. Trimming cost V 5 bases and J 7 bases; bases outside gene matches: 12. This CDR3 region has 16 residues. Germline CDR1 reads MNHEY; CDR2 reads SMNVEV (reference sequence).

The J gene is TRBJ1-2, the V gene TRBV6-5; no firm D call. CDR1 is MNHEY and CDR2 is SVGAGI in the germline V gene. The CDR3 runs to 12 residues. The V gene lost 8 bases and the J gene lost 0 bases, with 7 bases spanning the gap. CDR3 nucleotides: TGTGCCAGCTACGGGTCTAACTATGGCTACACCTTC. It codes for CASYGSNYGYTF.

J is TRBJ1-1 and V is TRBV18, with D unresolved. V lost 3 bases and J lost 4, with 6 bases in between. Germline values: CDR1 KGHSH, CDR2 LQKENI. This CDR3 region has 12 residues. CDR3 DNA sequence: TGTGCCAGCTCACCTTCGGGCACTGAAGCTTTCTTT. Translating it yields CASSPSGTEAFF.

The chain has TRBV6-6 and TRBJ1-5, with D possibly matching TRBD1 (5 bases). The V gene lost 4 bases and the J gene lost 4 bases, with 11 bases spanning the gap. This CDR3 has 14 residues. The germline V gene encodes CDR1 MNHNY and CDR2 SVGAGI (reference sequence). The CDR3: CASSSGKMNQPQHF. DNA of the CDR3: TGTGCCAGCAGTTCAGGGAAGATGAATCAGCCCCAGCATTTT.

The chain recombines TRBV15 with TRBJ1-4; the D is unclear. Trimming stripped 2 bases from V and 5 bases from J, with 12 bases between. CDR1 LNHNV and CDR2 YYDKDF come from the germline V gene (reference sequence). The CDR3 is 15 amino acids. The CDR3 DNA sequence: TGTGCCACCAGCAGAAAGGACGGGATAAATGAAAAACTGTTTTTT. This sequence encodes CATSRKDGINEKLFF.